The rows below give T cell receptor beta chains drawn from one sample of a study of blood T cell repertoires in COVID-19. TCRdb's table, derived via immunoSEQ multiplex PCR, lists solely in-frame clones and lacks some. There are under 450,000 clones in the sample; 70% to 85% occur only once, and 1.1% lies in the top ten. Sequencing was performed on peripheral blood. The receptors were gathered from a human donor with acute or convalescent COVID-19. The donor label of this sample is uncertain. CDR3s include the opening cysteine and the closing phenylalanine or tryptophan. D genes are given only for firm matches. For some rows the clone size is stated as once, few or many, or as a class when expanded; others skip it.

clone_size | d_call | j_call | v_call | cdr3_aa | cdr3_nt
NA | TRBD2 | TRBJ2-7 | TRBV30 | CACGGLAGVYEQYF | TGTGCCTGTGGCGGTCTAGCGGGAGTTTACGAGCAGTACTTC
few | TRBD1 | TRBJ1-2 | TRBV27 | CASSTWRGDRGRGGYTF | TGTGCCAGCAGCACCTGGCGAGGGGACAGGGGGCGAGGTGGCTACACCTTC
NA | TRBD1 | TRBJ1-5 | TRBV5-6 | CASQTGLGRDQPQHF | TGTGCCAGCCAGACAGGGTTGGGTCGAGATCAGCCCCAGCATTTT
NA | TRBD1 | TRBJ1-5 | TRBV19 | CASSPRIQGARNQPQHF | TGTGCCAGTAGTCCGAGAATACAGGGGGCGAGAAATCAGCCCCAGCATTTT
NA | NA | TRBJ2-7 | TRBV12-3/TRBV12-4 | CASSFRVSYEQYF | TGTGCCAGCAGTTTCAGGGTCTCCTACGAGCAGTACTTC
NA | TRBD1 | TRBJ2-1 | TRBV19 | CASSYRGFYNEQFF | TGTGCCAGTAGTTACAGGGGGTTCTACAATGAGCAGTTCTTC
NA | NA | TRBJ1-2 | TRBV5-6 | CASSLVGSDGSYTF | TGTGCCAGCAGCTTGGTGGGATCCGACGGGAGCTACACCTTC
once | NA | TRBJ2-7 | TRBV4-1 | CASSQGGPGSYEQYF | TGCGCCAGCAGCCAAGGAGGTCCTGGCTCCTACGAGCAGTACTTC
NA | NA | TRBJ1-6 | TRBV28 | CASSWTVKNSPLHF | TGTGCCAGCAGTTGGACAGTTAAGAATTCACCCCTCCACTTT
NA | TRBD2 | TRBJ2-1 | TRBV28 | CASSRDSGRADNEQFF | TGTGCCAGCAGCCGAGATAGCGGGAGGGCCGACAATGAGCAGTTCTTC
NA | NA | TRBJ2-3 | TRBV6-6 | CASSPLLGGGDTQYF | TGTGCCAGCAGTCCTCTACTTGGAGGAGGAGATACGCAGTATTTT
NA | NA | TRBJ2-3 | TRBV10-1 | CASSKSGQGTDTQYF | TGCGCCAGCAGTAAATCCGGGCAGGGAACAGATACGCAGTATTTT
NA | TRBD1 | TRBJ2-7 | TRBV2 | CATQGVAYEQYF | TGTGCCACCCAGGGGGTCGCCTACGAGCAGTACTTC
NA | NA | TRBJ1-5 | TRBV3-1/TRBV3-2 | CASSQRGSNQPQHF | TGTGCCAGCAGCCAACGGGGGAGCAATCAGCCCCAGCATTTT
NA | TRBD1 | TRBJ1-3 | TRBV18 | CASSRDGTGGSGSSGNTIYF | TGTGCCAGCTCCCGCGATGGAACAGGGGGCTCCGGGAGCTCTGGAAACACCATATATTTT
NA | TRBD1 | TRBJ1-5 | TRBV7-2 | CASNQGAGGNQPQHF | TGTGCCAGCAACCAGGGGGCAGGGGGCAATCAGCCCCAGCATTTT
NA | NA | TRBJ2-7 | TRBV2 | CASSDLQGTYEQYF | TGTGCCAGCAGTGATTTACAGGGAACCTACGAGCAGTACTTC
NA | TRBD1 | TRBJ1-4 | TRBV4-2 | CASSQDDQGAPNEKLFF | TGTGCCAGCAGCCAAGATGATCAGGGGGCACCTAATGAAAAACTGTTTTTT
few | TRBD1 | TRBJ1-5 | TRBV10-1 | CASSEGQGYNQPQHF | TGCGCCAGCAGTGAGGGACAGGGCTACAATCAGCCCCAGCATTTT
NA | NA | TRBJ1-2 | TRBV11-2 | CASSLNGFYGYTF | TGTGCCAGCAGCTTGAACGGGTTCTATGGCTACACCTTC
NA | TRBD1 | TRBJ1-1 | TRBV4-1 | CASSPKPGGGPTEAFF | TGCGCCAGCAGCCCGAAACCGGGAGGGGGCCCCACTGAAGCTTTCTTT
NA | TRBD2 | TRBJ2-1 | TRBV7-8 | CASSSTSAATEQFF | TGTGCCAGCAGCTCGACTAGCGCCGCTACTGAGCAGTTCTTC
NA | TRBD1 | TRBJ2-5 | TRBV5-1 | CASSLVPGGGSQETQYF | TGCGCCAGCAGCTTGGTTCCAGGGGGCGGCTCCCAAGAGACCCAGTACTTC
NA | NA | TRBJ1-2 | TRBV30 | CAWSVVQGYGYTF | TGTGCCTGGAGCGTCGTACAGGGCTATGGCTACACCTTC
NA | NA | TRBJ1-1 | TRBV6-4 | CASSDSIGLRGEAFF | TGTGCCAGCAGTGACTCGATAGGCCTCAGGGGAGAAGCTTTCTTT
NA | TRBD1 | TRBJ2-5 | TRBV2 | CASSEETGAAETQYF | TGTGCCAGCAGTGAAGAGACAGGGGCTGCGGAGACCCAGTACTTC
NA | TRBD1 | TRBJ2-1 | TRBV18 | CASSRARQGEYNEQFF | TGTGCCAGCTCACGGGCGCGACAGGGTGAATATAATGAGCAGTTCTTC
NA | NA | TRBJ2-7 | TRBV7-6 | CASSLDGGASYEQYF | TGTGCCAGCAGCTTAGATGGCGGGGCCTCCTACGAGCAGTACTTC
NA | TRBD1 | TRBJ2-3 | TRBV6-5 | CASSPGQGRLYF | TGTGCCAGCAGTCCGGGACAGGGGAGGCTTTATTTT
once | TRBD2 | TRBJ2-7 | TRBV3-1/TRBV3-2 | CASSGTSSYEQYF | TGTGCCAGCAGCGGGACTAGCAGCTACGAGCAGTACTTC
NA | TRBD2 | TRBJ2-3 | TRBV18 | CASSPTTSGRGPDTQYF | TGTGCCAGCTCACCCACTACTAGCGGGAGGGGGCCAGATACGCAGTATTTT
NA | TRBD1 | TRBJ2-7 | TRBV19 | CASSWDRGYEQYF | TGTGCCAGTAGTTGGGACAGGGGCTACGAGCAGTACTTC
NA | NA | TRBJ2-7 | TRBV18 | CASSPASSYEQYF | TGTGCCAGCTCACCGGCCAGCTCCTACGAGCAGTACTTC
NA | TRBD1 | TRBJ1-1 | TRBV18 | CASSAKLDRGGTEAFF | TGTGCCAGCTCAGCTAAGTTAGACAGGGGTGGCACTGAAGCTTTCTTT
NA | NA | TRBJ2-5 | TRBV11-1 | CASSLLGGNGAQYF | TGTGCCAGCAGCTTACTCGGGGGAAATGGGGCCCAGTACTTC
NA | TRBD1 | TRBJ1-1 | TRBV19 | CASRDGQVEVEAFF | TGTGCCAGTAGGGATGGACAGGTTGAGGTGGAAGCTTTCTTT
NA | NA | TRBJ2-1 | TRBV27 | CASSLGLHNEQFF | TGTGCCAGCAGTTTGGGACTTCACAATGAGCAGTTCTTC
NA | TRBD2 | TRBJ2-1 | TRBV27 | CASSPPLLAGGSNEQFF | TGTGCCAGCAGTCCCCCCTTACTAGCGGGGGGGAGCAATGAGCAGTTCTTC
once | NA | TRBJ2-1 | TRBV5-1 | CASSLTPGFEQFF | TGCGCCAGCAGCTTGACCCCAGGGTTCGAGCAGTTCTTC
NA | TRBD1 | TRBJ1-1 | TRBV6-2/TRBV6-3 | CASSPRGQPQGTEAFF | TGTGCCAGCAGTCCCCGGGGACAGCCCCAGGGCACTGAAGCTTTCTTT
NA | NA | TRBJ2-1 | TRBV29-1 | CSVEAGNEQFF | TGCAGCGTTGAAGCGGGGAATGAGCAGTTCTTC
NA | NA | TRBJ1-6 | TRBV18 | CASSQGPRSSYNSPLHF | TGTGCCAGCTCACAAGGCCCCCGGAGCTCCTATAATTCACCCCTCCACTTT
NA | TRBD1 | TRBJ1-2 | TRBV11-2 | CASSHNSGGTSYTF | TGTGCCAGCAGCCACAACTCAGGGGGTACTAGCTACACCTTC
NA | NA | TRBJ1-1 | TRBV5-6 | CASSFVRVTEAFF | TGTGCCAGCAGCTTTGTCAGGGTGACTGAAGCTTTCTTT
NA | TRBD1 | TRBJ2-7 | TRBV5-5 | CASSLVGTEIYEQYF | TGTGCCAGCAGCTTGGTGGGGACAGAGATCTACGAGCAGTACTTC
NA | NA | TRBJ1-2 | TRBV7-2 | CASSLTGLLNYGYTF | TGTGCCAGCAGCTTGACAGGACTCCTGAACTATGGCTACACCTTC
NA | TRBD2 | TRBJ2-1 | TRBV28 | CASSLYWTSGRDEQFF | TGTGCCAGCAGTTTATATTGGACTAGCGGGAGGGATGAGCAGTTCTTC
NA | NA | TRBJ2-7 | TRBV6-5 | CASSLQGTYEQYF | TGTGCCAGCAGTTTACAGGGCACCTACGAGCAGTACTTC
few | NA | TRBJ1-2 | TRBV7-2 | CASSLDRDRGYTF | TGTGCCAGCAGCTTAGACAGGGATAGAGGCTACACCTTC
NA | NA | TRBJ1-1 | TRBV12-5 | CASGLVRNTEAFF | TGTGCTAGTGGTTTGGTTAGGAACACTGAAGCTTTCTTT
NA | NA | TRBJ1-6 | TRBV2 | CASMGGTFGNSPLHF | TGTGCCAGCATGGGAGGGACCTTTGGGAATTCACCCCTCCACTTT
NA | NA | TRBJ2-2 | TRBV3-1/TRBV3-2 | CASSQVVGGTGELFF | TGTGCCAGCAGCCAAGTTGTAGGGGGCACCGGGGAGCTGTTTTTT